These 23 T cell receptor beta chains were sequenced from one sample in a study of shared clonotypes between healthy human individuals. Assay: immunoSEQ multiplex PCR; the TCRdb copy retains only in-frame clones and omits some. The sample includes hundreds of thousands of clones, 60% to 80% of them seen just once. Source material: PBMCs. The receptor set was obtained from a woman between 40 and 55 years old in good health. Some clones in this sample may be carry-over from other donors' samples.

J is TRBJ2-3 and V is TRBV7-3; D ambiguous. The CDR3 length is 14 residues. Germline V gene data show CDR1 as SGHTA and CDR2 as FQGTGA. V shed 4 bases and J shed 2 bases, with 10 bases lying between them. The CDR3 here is CASSSLGNTDTQYF. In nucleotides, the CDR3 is TGTGCCAGCAGCTCCCTGGGGAACACAGATACGCAGTATTTT.

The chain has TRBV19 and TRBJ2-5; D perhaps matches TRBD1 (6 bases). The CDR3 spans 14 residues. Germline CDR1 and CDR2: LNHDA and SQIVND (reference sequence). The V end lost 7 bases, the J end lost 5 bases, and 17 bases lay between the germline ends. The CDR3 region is CASKGQQGWETQYF. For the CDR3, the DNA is TGTGCCAGTAAAGGTCAACAGGGTTGGGAGACCCAGTACTTC.

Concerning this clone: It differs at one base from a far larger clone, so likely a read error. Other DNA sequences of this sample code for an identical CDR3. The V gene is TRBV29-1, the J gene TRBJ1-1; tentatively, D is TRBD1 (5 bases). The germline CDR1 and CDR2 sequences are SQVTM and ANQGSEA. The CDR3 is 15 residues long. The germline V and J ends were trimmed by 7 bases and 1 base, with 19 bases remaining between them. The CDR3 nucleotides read TGCAGCGCCGATCCTCCTACAAGGGGGAACACTGAAGCTTTCTTT. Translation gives CSADPPTRGNTEAFF.

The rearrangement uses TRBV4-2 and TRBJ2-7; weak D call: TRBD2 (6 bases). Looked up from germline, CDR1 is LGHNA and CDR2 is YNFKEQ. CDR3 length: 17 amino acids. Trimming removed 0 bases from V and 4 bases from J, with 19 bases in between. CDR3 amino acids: CASSQDERAGAIYEQYF. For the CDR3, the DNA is TGTGCCAGCAGCCAAGATGAGCGGGCCGGCGCGATTTACGAGCAGTACTTC.

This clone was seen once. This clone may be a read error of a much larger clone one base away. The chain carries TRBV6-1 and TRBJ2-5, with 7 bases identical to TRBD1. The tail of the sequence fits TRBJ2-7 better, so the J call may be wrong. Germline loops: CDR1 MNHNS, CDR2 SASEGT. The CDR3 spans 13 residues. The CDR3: CAGEGARSYEQYF. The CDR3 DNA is TGTGCCGGCGAGGGGGCACGGTCCTACGAGCAGTACTTC.

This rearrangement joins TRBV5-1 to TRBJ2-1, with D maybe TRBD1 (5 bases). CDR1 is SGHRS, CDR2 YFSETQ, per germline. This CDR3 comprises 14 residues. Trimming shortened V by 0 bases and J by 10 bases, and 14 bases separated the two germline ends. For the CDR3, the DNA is TGCGCCAGCAGCTTGGAGGGGCCTTACAGCGAGCAGTTCTTC. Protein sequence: CASSLEGPYSEQFF.

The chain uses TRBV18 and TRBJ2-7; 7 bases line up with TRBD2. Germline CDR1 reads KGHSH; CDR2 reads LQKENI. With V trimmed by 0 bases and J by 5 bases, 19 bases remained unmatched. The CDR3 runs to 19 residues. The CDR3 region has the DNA TGTGCCAGCTCACCACCGGGCGGGAGAGGTCCCAACGTAGCGGACGAGCAGTACTTC. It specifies CASSPPGGRGPNVADEQYF.

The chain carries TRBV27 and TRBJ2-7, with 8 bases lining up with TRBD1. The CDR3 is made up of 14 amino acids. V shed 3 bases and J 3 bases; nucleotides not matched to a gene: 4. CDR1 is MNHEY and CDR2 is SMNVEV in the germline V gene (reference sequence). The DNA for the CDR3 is TGTGCCAGCAGTTTCGGGACAGGTCGCTACGAGCAGTACTTC. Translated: CASSFGTGRYEQYF.

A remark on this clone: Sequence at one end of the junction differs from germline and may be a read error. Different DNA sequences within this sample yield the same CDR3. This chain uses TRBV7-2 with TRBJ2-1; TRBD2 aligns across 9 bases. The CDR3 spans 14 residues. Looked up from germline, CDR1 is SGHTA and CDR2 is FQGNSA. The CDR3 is CASSYLREGGEQFF. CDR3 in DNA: TGCGCCAGCAGCTATTTGCGGGAGGGCGGTGAGCAGTTCTTC. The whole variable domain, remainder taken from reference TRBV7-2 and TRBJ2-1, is GAGVSQSPSNKVTEKGKDVELRCDPISGHTALYWYRQSLGQGLEFLIYFQGNSAPDKSGLPSDRFSAERTGGSVSTLTIQRTQQEDSAVYLCASSYLREGGEQFFGPGTRLTVL.

The CDR3 loop is CASSLWGGGEQFF. The CDR3 DNA reads as TGTGCCAGCAGTTTGTGGGGCGGAGGTGAGCAGTTCTTC. The chain recombines TRBV28 with TRBJ2-1; D assignment may be TRBD1 or TRBD2 (5 bases each). The CDR3 loop spans 13 amino acids. V was clipped by 3 bases and J by 9 bases, with 12 bases between them. CDR1 MDHEN and CDR2 SYDVKM come from the germline V gene.

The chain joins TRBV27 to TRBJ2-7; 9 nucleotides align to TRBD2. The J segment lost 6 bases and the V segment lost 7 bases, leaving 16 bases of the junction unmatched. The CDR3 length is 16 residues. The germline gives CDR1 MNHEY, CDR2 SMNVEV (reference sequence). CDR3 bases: TGTGCCAGCACCCCGGCAGGGAGAGGCGGGAGGGGCGAGCAGTACTTC. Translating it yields CASTPAGRGGRGEQYF.

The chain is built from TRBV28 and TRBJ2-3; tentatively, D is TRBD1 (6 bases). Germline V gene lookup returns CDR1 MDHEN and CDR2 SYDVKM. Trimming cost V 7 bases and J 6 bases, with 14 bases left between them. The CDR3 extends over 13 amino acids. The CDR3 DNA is TGTGCCAGCACAACAGGGCCCTGGGATACGCAGTATTTT. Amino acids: CASTTGPWDTQYF.

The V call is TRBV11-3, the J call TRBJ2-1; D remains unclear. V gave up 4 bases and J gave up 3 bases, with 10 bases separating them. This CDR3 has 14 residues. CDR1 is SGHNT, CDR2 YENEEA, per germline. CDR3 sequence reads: CASSSALLYNEQFF. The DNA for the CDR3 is TGTGCCAGCAGCTCGGCGCTTCTCTACAATGAGCAGTTCTTC.

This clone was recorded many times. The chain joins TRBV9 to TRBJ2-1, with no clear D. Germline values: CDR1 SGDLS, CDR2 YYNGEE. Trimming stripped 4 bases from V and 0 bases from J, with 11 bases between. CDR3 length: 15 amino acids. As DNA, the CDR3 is TGTGCCAGCAGCTTAACAGAGAGCTCCTACAATGAGCAGTTCTTC. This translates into CASSLTESSYNEQFF. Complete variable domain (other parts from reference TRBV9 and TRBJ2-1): DSGVTQTPKHLITATGQRVTLRCSPRSGDLSVYWYQQSLDQGLQFLIQYYNGEERAKGNILERFSAQQFPDLHSELNLSSLELGDSALYFCASSLTESSYNEQFFGPGTRLTVL.

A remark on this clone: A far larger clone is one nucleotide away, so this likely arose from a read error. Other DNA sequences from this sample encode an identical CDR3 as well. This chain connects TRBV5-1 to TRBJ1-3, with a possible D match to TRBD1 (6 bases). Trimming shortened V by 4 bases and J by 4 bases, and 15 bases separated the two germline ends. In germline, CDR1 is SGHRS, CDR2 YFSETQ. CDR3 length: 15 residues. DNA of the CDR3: TGCGCCAGCAGCCTGTCCGGGACAACCGGAAACACCATATATTTT. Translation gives CASSLSGTTGNTIYF.

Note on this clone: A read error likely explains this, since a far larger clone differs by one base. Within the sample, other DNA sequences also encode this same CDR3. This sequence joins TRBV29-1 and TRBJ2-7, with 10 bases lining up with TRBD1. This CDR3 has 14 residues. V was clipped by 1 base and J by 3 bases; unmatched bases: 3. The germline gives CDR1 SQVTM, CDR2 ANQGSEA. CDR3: CSVEGDRGIYEQYF. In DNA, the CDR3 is TGCAGCGTTGAAGGGGACAGGGGAATCTACGAGCAGTACTTC.

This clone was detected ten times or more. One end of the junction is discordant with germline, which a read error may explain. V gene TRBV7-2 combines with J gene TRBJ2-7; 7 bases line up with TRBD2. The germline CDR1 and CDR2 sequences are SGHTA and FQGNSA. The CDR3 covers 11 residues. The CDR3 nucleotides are TGTGCCAGCAGCTTAGGTGGGGGGGTTTTCTTC. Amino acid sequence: CASSLGGGVFF.

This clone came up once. DNA of the CDR3: TGTGCCAGCAGTTTGAAATTAGCCAAAAACATTCAGTACTTC. Translation gives CASSLKLAKNIQYF. The chain is built from TRBV28 and TRBJ2-4; D not resolved. With 3 bases removed from V and 0 bases from J, the gap between germline ends came to 6 bases. The CDR3 loop spans 14 amino acids. Germline CDR1 and CDR2: MDHEN and SYDVKM. Together with reference TRBV28 and TRBJ2-4, the CDR3 gives the full variable domain: DVKVTQSSRYLVKRTGEKVFLECVQDMDHENMFWYRQDPGLGLRLIYFSYDVKMKEKGDIPEGYSVSREKKERFSLILESASTNQTSMYLCASSLKLAKNIQYFGAGTRLSVL.

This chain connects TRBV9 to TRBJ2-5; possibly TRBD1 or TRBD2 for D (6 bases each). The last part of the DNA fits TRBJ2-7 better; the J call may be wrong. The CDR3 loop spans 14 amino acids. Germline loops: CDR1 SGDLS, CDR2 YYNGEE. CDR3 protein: CASSPRDTNYEQYF. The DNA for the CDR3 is TGTGCCAGCAGCCCGCGGGACACCAACTACGAGCAGTACTTC.

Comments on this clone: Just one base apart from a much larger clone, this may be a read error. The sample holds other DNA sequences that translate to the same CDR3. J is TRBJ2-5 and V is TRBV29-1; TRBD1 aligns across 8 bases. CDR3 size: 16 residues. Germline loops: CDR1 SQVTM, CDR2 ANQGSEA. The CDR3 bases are TGCAGCGTTGTAAACCCTTTAACAGGGGGAGGCGAGACTCAGTACTTC. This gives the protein CSVVNPLTGGGETQYF. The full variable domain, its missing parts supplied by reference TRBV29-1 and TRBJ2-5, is SAVISQKPSRDICQRGTSLTIQCQVDSQVTMMFWYRQQPGQSLTLIATANQGSEATYESGFVIDKFPISRPNLTFSTLTVSNMSPEDSSIYLCSVVNPLTGGGETQYFGPGTRLLVL.

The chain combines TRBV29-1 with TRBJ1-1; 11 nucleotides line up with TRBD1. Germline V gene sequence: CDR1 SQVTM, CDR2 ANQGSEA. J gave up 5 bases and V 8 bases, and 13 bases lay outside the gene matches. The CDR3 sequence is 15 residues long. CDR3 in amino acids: CSSAGTGGVVTEAFF. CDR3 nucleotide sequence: TGCAGCTCCGCCGGGACAGGGGGTGTGGTGACTGAAGCTTTCTTT.

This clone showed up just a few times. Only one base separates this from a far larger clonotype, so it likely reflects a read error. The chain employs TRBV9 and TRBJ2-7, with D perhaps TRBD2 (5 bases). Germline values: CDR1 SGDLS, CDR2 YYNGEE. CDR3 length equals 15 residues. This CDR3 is CASSVGGSLSYGQYF. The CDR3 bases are TGTGCCAGCAGCGTAGGAGGGTCCCTCTCCTACGGGCAGTACTTC.

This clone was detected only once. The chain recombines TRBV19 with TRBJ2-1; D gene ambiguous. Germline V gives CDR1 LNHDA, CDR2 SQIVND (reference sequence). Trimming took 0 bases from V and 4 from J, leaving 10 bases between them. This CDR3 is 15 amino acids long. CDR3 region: CASSIEAAEYNEQFF. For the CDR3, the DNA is TGTGCCAGTAGTATAGAGGCAGCCGAGTACAATGAGCAGTTCTTC.